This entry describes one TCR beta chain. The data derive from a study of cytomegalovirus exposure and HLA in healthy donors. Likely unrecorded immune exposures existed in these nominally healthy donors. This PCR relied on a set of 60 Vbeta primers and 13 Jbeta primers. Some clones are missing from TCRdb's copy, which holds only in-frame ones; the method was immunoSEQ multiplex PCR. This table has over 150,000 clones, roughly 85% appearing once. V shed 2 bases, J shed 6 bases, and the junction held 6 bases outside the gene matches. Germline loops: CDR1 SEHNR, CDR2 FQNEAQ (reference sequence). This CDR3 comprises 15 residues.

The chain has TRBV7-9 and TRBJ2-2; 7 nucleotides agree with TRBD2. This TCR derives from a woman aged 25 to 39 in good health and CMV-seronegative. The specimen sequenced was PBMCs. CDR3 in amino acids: CASSLRRERSGELFF. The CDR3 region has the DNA TGTGCCAGCAGCTTACGGCGGGAGAGGTCCGGGGAGCTGTTTTTT.